The present entry profiles one T cell receptor (beta chain) with its context. This entry is derived from a study of T cell responses to AZD1222 COVID-19 vaccine. The CDR3 spans 15 residues. The V gene end was trimmed by 6 bases and the J gene end by 1 base; junction bases not matched to a gene: 5. Germline V lookup: CDR1 MNHEY, CDR2 SMNVEV (reference sequence). Here immunoSEQ multiplex PCR was the method, and the copy in TCRdb shows in-frame clones only, minus some. This table has about 94,000 clones, approximately 90% appearing once. The clonotype originates from an adult in good health. The material was peripheral blood, obtained on day 0 of AZD1222 vaccination. The chain is built from TRBV27 and TRBJ2-7, with 11 bases that match TRBD2. CDR3 nucleotides: TGTGCCAGCAGCCCTACTAGCGGGGGATCCTACGAGCAGTACTTC. It is translated as CASSPTSGGSYEQYF.